The 16 T cell receptor beta chains presented below share a single source sample, sequenced in a study of shared clonotypes between healthy human individuals (dated by TCRdb to 2018 to 2021). The library came from the immunoSEQ multiplex PCR assay. TCRdb retrieved this table from immuneACCESS and kept in-frame rearrangements only. Not all clones are present; in checked studies, unresolved V genes account for under half, and no reason is known for the remainder. The sample records roughly 2.1 million clones, approximately 94% of which are singletons. The top ten constitute roughly 1.7% of the sample. CD8 naive samples were obtained by positive selection for CCR7 among CD45RO-negative cells, yielding a CD45RA+CCR7+ population from which TemRA cells were excluded. The sample comprised naive CD8+ T cells from PBMCs. The intended sense of this specimen's cell subset or site label: CD45RA+CCR7+. The receptors derive from a man younger than 35 in good health. Some clones in this sample may be carry-over from other donors' samples.

Worth noting for this clone: The sample holds other DNA sequences that translate to the same CDR3. The J gene is TRBJ1-1, the V gene TRBV27, with D possibly TRBD1 on 6 matching bases. The length of the CDR3 is 14 residues. Between the trimmed V and J ends, which lost 2 bases and 1 base, there was a span of 8 bases. Germline CDR1 MNHEY, CDR2 SMNVEV (reference sequence). As DNA, the CDR3 is TGTGCCAGCAGTTTAACAGGGCGGAACACTGAAGCTTTCTTT. It specifies CASSLTGRNTEAFF.

V is TRBV5-4 and J is TRBJ1-2; tentatively, D is TRBD1 (5 bases). This CDR3 region has 15 residues. Trimming removed 4 bases at V and 3 bases at J, with 16 bases between. The germline CDR1 and CDR2 sequences are SGHNT and YYREEE (reference sequence). The CDR3 bases are TGTGCCAGCAGCCTAGGGACCCCGCAGGACTATGGCTACACCTTC. Translated, it gives CASSLGTPQDYGYTF. Drawing the rest from reference TRBV5-4 and TRBJ1-2, the complete variable domain is ETGVTQSPTHLIKTRGQQVTLRCSSQSGHNTVSWYQQALGQGPQFIFQYYREEENGRGNFPPRFSGLQFPNYSSELNVNALELDDSALYLCASSLGTPQDYGYTFGSGTRLTVV.

The chain recombines TRBV4-3 with TRBJ1-1; 7 bases line up with TRBD1. Germline V lookup: CDR1 LGHNA, CDR2 YSLEER. The CDR3 consists of 16 residues. J gave up 5 bases and V 0 bases, and 9 bases lay outside the gene matches. The CDR3 DNA sequence: TGCGCCAGCAGCCAAGATTCGGCAGGGGGTCTAACTGAAGCTTTCTTT. Translation: CASSQDSAGGLTEAFF.

This clone was recorded once. The chain employs TRBV7-2 and TRBJ2-7; D uncertain. The germline V and J ends were trimmed by 1 base and 3 bases, with 13 bases remaining between them. Germline V CDR1 and CDR2: SGHTA, FQGNSA. The CDR3 runs 15 residues. CDR3 coding DNA: TGTGCCAGCAGCTTAGAGGCAGGAAGCCTCTACGAGCAGTACTTC. Protein: CASSLEAGSLYEQYF.

V gene TRBV6-5 combines with J gene TRBJ2-1; D uncertain. This CDR3 has 14 residues. Germline V CDR1 and CDR2: MNHEY, SVGAGI. The ends were cut back, 0 bases at V and 13 bases at J, with 16 bases in the middle. CDR3 loop: CASSYSSGYYDQFF. DNA for the CDR3: TGTGCCAGCAGTTACTCGAGTGGGTACTACGACCAGTTCTTC.

CDR3 amino acids: CASSYTGAGYTF. For the CDR3, the DNA is TGTGCCAGCAGTTATACAGGGGCCGGCTACACCTTC. The V gene is TRBV7-9, the J gene TRBJ1-2; 7 nucleotides align to TRBD1. Germline trimming cut 6 bases from V and 8 bases from J; bases unmatched to any gene: 6. Per the germline V gene, CDR1 is SEHNR and CDR2 is FQNEAQ (reference sequence). The CDR3 is made up of 12 amino acids.

This clone was counted a single time. The chain carries TRBV14 and TRBJ2-7; D remains unclear. The V end lost 3 bases, the J end lost 1 base, and 7 bases lay between the germline ends. The length of the CDR3 is 13 residues. Germline CDR1 SGHDN, CDR2 FVKESK. The CDR3 region is CASSHSKSYEQYF. The CDR3 DNA follows: TGTGCCAGCAGCCATTCCAAATCCTACGAGCAGTACTTC.

The CDR3 spells CASSSGLAGQETQYF. In nucleotides, the CDR3 is TGTGCCAGCAGTTCGGGACTAGCGGGACAAGAGACCCAGTACTTC. The V and J genes are TRBV6-6 and TRBJ2-5; 13 bases map to TRBD2. Germline V gene sequence: CDR1 MNHNY, CDR2 SVGAGI (reference sequence). CDR3 length equals 15 residues. Losses at the gene ends were 4 bases for V and 2 bases for J; bases not matched to a gene: 1.

The genes are TRBV6-5 and TRBJ2-1, with D possibly being TRBD2 (6 bases). Trimming pared 6 bases from V and 0 bases from J, leaving 12 bases between. CDR3 length: 15 amino acids. The germline gives CDR1 MNHEY, CDR2 SVGAGI. The CDR3 region is CASRLGRTSYNEQFF. The CDR3 coding sequence is TGTGCCAGCAGGCTCGGGAGAACCTCCTACAATGAGCAGTTCTTC.

On this clone: Distinct nucleotide sequences in the sample also encode this CDR3. V is TRBV4-1 and J is TRBJ2-7; D gene unclear. Per the germline V gene, CDR1 is MGHRA and CDR2 is YSYEKL. With 0 bases removed from V and 0 bases from J, the gap between germline ends came to 9 bases. CDR3 size: 15 residues. CDR3 loop: CASSQDLGSSYEQYF. The CDR3 DNA reads TGCGCCAGCAGCCAAGATCTTGGAAGCTCCTACGAGCAGTACTTC.

The J gene is TRBJ2-1, the V gene TRBV9; 12 bases fit TRBD2. The CDR3 runs 15 residues. Germline CDR1 is SGDLS and CDR2 is YYNGEE. V lost 4 bases and J lost 3; bases outside the gene matches: 2. For the CDR3, the DNA is TGTGCCAGCAGCACTAGCGGGAGGTACTACAATGAGCAGTTCTTC. Protein: CASSTSGRYYNEQFF.

This chain uses TRBV7-9 with TRBJ2-7; unclear D gene. The germline V gene encodes CDR1 SEHNR and CDR2 FQNEAQ (reference sequence). V was clipped by 2 bases and J by 3 bases, with 14 bases between them. This CDR3 has 15 residues. The CDR3 sequence is CASSLTPPGLYEQYF. In DNA form, the CDR3 reads TGTGCCAGCAGCTTAACTCCCCCTGGCCTCTACGAGCAGTACTTC. Full variable domain (rest looked up from reference TRBV7-9 and TRBJ2-7): DTGVSQNPRHKITKRGQNVTFRCDPISEHNRLYWYRQTLGQGPEFLTYFQNEAQLEKSRLLSDRFSAERPKGSFSTLEIQRTEQGDSAMYLCASSLTPPGLYEQYFGPGTRLTVT.

The chain uses TRBV7-9 and TRBJ1-5, with 8 bases aligning to TRBD1. The CDR3 loop spans 16 amino acids. The V segment lost 5 bases and the J segment 5 bases; nucleotides outside the gene matches: 11. Germline CDR1 is SEHNR and CDR2 is FQNEAQ (reference sequence). The CDR3 DNA follows: TGTGCCAGCAGCGCGGCGGGGGCAGGGGGCTATCAGCCCCAGCATTTT. Protein sequence: CASSAAGAGGYQPQHF.

A few counts support this clone. The chain couples TRBV21-1 to TRBJ1-2. TRBV21-1 counts as a pseudogene. The CDR3 has 14 amino acids. CDR3 nucleotides: TGTGCCAGCAGCAAGAGAGGCCCGGTGGGTGGCTACACCTTC. This gives the protein CASSKRGPVGGYTF.

The V and J genes are TRBV5-1 and TRBJ1-1, with 10 bases lining up with TRBD1. Germline CDR1 SGHRS, CDR2 YFSETQ. J gave up 8 bases and V 6 bases, and 10 bases lay outside the gene matches. The CDR3 is made up of 14 amino acids. The CDR3 spells CASTGTGAHEEAFF. CDR3 coding DNA: TGCGCCAGCACCGGGACAGGGGCACATGAAGAAGCTTTCTTT.

The CDR3 loop reads CASSYPGGNEQFF. DNA of the CDR3: TGTGCCAGCAGTTACCCCGGGGGCAATGAGCAGTTCTTC. The V gene is TRBV6-5, the J gene TRBJ2-1; weak D call: TRBD2 (6 bases). The CDR3 consists of 13 residues. Germline V CDR1 and CDR2: MNHEY, SVGAGI. V was shortened by 2 bases and J by 6 bases, with 8 bases between the two germline ends.